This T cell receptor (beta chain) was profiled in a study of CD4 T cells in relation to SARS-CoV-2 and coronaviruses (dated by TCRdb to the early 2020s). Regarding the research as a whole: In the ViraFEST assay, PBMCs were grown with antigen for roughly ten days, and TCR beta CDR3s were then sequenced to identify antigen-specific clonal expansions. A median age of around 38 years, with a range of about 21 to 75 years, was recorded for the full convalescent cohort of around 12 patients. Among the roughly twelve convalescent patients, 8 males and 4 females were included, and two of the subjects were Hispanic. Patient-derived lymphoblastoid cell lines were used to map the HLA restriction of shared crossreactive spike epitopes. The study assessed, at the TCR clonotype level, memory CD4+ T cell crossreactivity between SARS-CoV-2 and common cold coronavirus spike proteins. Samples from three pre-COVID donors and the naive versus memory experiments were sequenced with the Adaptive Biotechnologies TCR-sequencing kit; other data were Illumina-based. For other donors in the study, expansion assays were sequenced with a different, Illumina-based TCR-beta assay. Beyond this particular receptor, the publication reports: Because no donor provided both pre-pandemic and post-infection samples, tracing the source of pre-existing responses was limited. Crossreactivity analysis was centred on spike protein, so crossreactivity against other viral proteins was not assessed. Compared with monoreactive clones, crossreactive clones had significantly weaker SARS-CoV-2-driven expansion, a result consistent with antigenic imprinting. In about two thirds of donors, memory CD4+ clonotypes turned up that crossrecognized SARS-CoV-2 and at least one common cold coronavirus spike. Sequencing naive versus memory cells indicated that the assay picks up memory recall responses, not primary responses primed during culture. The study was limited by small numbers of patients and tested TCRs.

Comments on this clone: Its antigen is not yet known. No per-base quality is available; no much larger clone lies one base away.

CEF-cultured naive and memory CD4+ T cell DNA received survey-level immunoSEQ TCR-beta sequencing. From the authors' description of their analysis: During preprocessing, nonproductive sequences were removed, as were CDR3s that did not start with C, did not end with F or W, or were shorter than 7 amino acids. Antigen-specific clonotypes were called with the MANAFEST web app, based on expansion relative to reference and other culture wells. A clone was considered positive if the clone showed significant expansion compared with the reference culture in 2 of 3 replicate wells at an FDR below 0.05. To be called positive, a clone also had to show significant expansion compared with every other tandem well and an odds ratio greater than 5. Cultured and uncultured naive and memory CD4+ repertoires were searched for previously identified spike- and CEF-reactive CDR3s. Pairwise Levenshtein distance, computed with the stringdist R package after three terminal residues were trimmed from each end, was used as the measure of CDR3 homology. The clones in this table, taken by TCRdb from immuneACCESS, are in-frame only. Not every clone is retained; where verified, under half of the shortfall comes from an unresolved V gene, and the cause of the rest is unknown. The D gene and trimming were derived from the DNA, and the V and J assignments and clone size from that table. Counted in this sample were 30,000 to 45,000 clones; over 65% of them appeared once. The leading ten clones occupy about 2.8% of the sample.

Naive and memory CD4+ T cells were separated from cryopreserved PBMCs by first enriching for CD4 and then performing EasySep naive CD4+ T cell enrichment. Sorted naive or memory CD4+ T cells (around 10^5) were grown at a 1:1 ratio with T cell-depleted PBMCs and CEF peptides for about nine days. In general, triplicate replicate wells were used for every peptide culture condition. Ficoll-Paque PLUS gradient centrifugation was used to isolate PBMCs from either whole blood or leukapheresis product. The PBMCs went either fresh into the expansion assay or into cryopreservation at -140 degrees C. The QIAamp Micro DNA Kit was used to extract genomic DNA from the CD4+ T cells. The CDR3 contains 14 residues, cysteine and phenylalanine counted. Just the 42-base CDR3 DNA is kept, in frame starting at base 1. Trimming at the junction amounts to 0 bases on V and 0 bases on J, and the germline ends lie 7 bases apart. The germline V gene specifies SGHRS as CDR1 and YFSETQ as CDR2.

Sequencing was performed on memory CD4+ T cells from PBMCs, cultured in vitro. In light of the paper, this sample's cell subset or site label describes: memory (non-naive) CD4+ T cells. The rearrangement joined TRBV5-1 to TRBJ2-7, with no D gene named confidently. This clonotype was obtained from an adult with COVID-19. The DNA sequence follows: TGCGCCAGCAGCTTGGATCAGTACTCCTACGAGCAGTACTTC. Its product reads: CASSLDQYSYEQYF.